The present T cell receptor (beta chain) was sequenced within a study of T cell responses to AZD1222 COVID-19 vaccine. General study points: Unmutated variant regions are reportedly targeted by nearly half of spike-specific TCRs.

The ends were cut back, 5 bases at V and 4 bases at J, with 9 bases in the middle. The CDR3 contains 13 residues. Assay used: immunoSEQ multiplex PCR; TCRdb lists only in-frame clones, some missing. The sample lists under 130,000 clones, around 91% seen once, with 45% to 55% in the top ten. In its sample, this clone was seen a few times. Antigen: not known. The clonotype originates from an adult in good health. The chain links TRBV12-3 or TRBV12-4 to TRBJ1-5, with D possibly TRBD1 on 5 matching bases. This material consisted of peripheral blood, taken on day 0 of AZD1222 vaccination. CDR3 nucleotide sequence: TGTGCCAGCAGTCGGACATGGAATCAGCCCCAGCATTTT. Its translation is CASSRTWNQPQHF.